This TCR beta chain appears in the sequencing data of a study of CD8 T cells in Susac syndrome. RNA in amounts of roughly 0.5 to 1 ug was reverse transcribed with random hexamers. Each CDR3 protein is one row after TCRdb ran MiXCR on the immunoSEQ multiplex PCR reads. The repertoire includes 150,000 to 200,000 distinct CDR3 sequences, 85% to 95% of them detected once, and roughly 0.16% sits in the top ten. V dropped 4 bases and J dropped 7; count of bases not matched to a gene: 12. The CDR3 covers 17 residues. CDR1 is SEHNR, CDR2 FQNEAQ, per germline (reference sequence). The chain is built from TRBV7-9 and TRBJ2-3, with TRBD2 matching over 12 bases. The source is a human donor with multiple sclerosis. Sequencing was carried out using CD8+ T cells from PBMCs. The CDR3 coding sequence is TGTGCCAGCAGCTCCCCGGGACTAGCGGGTGGCACGAATACGCAGTATTTT. Translation: CASSSPGLAGGTNTQYF.